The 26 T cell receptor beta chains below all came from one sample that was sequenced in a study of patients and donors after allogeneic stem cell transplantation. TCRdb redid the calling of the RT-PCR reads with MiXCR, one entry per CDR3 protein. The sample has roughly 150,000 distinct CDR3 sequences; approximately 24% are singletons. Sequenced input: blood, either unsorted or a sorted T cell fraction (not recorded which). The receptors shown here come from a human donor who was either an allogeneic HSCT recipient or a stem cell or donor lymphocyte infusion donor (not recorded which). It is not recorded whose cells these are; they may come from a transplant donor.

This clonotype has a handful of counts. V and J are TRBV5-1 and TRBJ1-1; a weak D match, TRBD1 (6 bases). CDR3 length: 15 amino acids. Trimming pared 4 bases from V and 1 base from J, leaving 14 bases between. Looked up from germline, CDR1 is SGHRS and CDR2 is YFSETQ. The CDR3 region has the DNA TGCGCCAGCAGCCTAATGACAGGCCCGAACACTGAAGCTTTCTTT. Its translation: CASSLMTGPNTEAFF.

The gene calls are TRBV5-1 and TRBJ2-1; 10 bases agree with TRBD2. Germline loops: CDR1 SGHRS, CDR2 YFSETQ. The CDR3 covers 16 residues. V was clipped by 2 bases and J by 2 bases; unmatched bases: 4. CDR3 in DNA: TGCGCCAGCAGCTTTCTAGCGGGAGTAACCTACAATGAGCAGTTCTTC. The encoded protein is CASSFLAGVTYNEQFF.

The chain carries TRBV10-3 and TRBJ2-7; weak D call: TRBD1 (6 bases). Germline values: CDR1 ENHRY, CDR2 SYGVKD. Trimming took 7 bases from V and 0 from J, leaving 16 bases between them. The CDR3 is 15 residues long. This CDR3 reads CAIKGGTGSSYEQYF. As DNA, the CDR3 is TGTGCCATCAAGGGCGGTACAGGGAGCTCCTACGAGCAGTACTTC.

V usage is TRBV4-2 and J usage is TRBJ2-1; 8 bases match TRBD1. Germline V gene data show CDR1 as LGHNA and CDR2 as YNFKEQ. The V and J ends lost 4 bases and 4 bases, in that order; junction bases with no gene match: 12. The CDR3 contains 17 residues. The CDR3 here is CASSPVRAGTGYNEQFF. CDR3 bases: TGTGCCAGCAGCCCGGTCCGAGCCGGGACAGGATACAATGAGCAGTTCTTC.

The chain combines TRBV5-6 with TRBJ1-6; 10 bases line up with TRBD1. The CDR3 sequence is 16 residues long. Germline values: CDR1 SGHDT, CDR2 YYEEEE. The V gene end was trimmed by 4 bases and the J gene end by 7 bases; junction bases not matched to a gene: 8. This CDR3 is CASSGIMGQGNSPLHF. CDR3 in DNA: TGTGCCAGCAGCGGAATAATGGGACAGGGGAATTCACCCCTCCACTTT.

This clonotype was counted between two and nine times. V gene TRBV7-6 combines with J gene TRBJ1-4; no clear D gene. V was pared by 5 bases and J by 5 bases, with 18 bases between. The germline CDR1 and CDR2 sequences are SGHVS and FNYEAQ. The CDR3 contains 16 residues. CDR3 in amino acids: CASSLDIPRANEKLFF. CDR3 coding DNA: TGTGCCAGCAGCCTCGACATACCGAGGGCCAATGAAAAACTGTTTTTT.

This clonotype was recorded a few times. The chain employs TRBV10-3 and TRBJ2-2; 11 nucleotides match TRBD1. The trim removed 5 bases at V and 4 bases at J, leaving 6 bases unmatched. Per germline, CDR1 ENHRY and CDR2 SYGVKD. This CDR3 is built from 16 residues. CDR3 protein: CAISTGQGAGTGELFF. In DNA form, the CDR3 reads TGTGCCATCAGTACTGGACAGGGGGCAGGCACCGGGGAGCTGTTTTTT.

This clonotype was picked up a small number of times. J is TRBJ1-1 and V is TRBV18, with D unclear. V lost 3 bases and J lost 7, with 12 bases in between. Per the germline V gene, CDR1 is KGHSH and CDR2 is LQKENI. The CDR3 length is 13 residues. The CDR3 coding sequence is TGTGCCAGCTCACCGAACTTCAGAATTGAAGCTTTCTTT. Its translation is CASSPNFRIEAFF.

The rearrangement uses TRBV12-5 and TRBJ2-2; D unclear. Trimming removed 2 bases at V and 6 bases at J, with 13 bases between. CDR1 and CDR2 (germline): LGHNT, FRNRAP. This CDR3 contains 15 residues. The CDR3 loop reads CASGLPTPYAGELFF. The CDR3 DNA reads TGTGCTAGTGGTTTGCCCACACCTTACGCCGGGGAGCTGTTTTTT.

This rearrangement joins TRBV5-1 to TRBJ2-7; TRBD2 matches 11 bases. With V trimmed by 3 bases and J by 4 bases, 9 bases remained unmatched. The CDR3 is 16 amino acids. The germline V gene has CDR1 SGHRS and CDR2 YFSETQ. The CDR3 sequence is CASSWTSGRSGYEQYF. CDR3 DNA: TGCGCCAGCAGCTGGACTAGCGGGCGGTCTGGATACGAGCAGTACTTC.

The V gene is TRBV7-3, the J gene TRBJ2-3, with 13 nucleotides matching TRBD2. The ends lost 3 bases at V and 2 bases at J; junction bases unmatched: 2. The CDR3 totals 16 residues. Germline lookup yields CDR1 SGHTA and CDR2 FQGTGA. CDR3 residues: CASSFGTSGVTDTQYF. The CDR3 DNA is TGTGCCAGCAGCTTTGGGACTAGCGGGGTCACAGATACGCAGTATTTT.

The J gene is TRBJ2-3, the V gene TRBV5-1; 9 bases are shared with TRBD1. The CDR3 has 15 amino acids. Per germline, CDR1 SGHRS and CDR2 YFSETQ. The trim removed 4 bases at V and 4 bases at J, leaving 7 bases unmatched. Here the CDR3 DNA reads TGCGCCAGCAGCGATCCGGGACAGGGCTCAGATACGCAGTATTTT. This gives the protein CASSDPGQGSDTQYF.

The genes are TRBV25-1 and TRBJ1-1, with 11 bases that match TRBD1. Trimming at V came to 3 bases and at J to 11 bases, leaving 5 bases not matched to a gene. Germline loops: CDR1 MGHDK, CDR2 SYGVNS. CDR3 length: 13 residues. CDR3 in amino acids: CASSDPRDRGAFF. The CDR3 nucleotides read TGTGCCAGCAGTGACCCCAGGGACAGGGGGGCTTTCTTT.

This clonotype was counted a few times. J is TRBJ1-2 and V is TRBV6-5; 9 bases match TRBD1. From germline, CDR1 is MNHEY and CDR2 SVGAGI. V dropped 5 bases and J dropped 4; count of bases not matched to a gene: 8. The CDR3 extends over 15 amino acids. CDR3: CASSDPQGASYGYTF. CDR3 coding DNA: TGTGCCAGCAGTGACCCACAGGGGGCGAGCTATGGCTACACCTTC.

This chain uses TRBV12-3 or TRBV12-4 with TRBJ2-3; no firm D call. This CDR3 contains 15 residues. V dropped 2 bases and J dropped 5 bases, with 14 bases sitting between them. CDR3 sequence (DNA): TGTGCCAGCAGTTTACCTCCGCCGTGGGGAGATACGCAGTATTTT. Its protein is CASSLPPPWGDTQYF.

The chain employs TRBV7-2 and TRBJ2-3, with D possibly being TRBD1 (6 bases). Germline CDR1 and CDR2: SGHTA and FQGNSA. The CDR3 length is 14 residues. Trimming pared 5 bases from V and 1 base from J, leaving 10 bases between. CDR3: CASSRQDGTDTQYF. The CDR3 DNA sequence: TGTGCCAGCAGCCGACAGGACGGCACAGATACGCAGTATTTT.

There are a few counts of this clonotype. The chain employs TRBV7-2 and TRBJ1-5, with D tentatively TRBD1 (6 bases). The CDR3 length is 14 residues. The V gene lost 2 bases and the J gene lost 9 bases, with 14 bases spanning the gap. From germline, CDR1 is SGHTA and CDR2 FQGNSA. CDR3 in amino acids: CASSLWSGALPQHF. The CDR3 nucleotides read TGTGCCAGCAGCTTATGGTCAGGGGCTCTGCCCCAGCATTTT.

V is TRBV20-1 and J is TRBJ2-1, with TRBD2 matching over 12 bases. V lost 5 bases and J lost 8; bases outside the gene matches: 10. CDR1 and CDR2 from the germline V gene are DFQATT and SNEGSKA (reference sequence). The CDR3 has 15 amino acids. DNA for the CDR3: TGCAGTGCTGACGGAGGGACTAGCGGGTTCGATGAGCAGTTCTTC. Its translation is CSADGGTSGFDEQFF.

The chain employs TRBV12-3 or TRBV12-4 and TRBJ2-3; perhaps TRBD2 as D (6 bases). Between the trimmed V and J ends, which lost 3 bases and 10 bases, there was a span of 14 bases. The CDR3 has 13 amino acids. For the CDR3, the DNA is TGTGCCAGCAGTTTTCTAGGGGACTTAGCGCAGTATTTT. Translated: CASSFLGDLAQYF.

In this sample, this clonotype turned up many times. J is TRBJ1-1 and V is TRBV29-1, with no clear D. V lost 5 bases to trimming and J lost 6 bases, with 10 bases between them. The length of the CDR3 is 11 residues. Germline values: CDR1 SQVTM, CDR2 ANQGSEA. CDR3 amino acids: CSVWDFAEAFF. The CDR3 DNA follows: TGCAGCGTTTGGGATTTCGCTGAAGCTTTCTTT. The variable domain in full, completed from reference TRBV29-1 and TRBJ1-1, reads SAVISQKPSRDICQRGTSLTIQCQVDSQVTMMFWYRQQPGQSLTLIATANQGSEATYESGFVIDKFPISRPNLTFSTLTVSNMSPEDSSIYLCSVWDFAEAFFGQGTRLTVV.

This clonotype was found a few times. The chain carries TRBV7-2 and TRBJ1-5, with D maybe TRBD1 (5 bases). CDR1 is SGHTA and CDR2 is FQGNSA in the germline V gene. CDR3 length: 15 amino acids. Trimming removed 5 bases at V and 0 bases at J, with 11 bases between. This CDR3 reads CASSPGASSNQPQHF. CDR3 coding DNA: TGTGCCAGCAGCCCCGGGGCTAGTAGCAATCAGCCCCAGCATTTT.

This CDR3 is CASSKGRTESSGANVLTF. CDR3 nucleotide sequence: TGTGCCAGCAGCAAAGGAAGGACGGAAAGCTCTGGGGCCAACGTCCTGACTTTC. The V call is TRBV21-1, the J call TRBJ2-6. TRBV21-1 is classified as a pseudogene. The CDR3 is 18 amino acids.

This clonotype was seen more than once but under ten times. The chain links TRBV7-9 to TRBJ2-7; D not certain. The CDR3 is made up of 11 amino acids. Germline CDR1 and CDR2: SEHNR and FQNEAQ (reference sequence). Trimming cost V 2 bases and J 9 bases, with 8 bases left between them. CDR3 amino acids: CASSLSFRQYF. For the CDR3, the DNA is TGTGCCAGCAGCTTAAGTTTCCGGCAGTACTTC.

This CDR3 reads CASSLIGGAYEQYF. The CDR3 DNA is TGTGCCAGCAGCTTAATCGGGGGGGCCTACGAGCAGTACTTC. V and J are TRBV13 and TRBJ2-7; 8 bases match TRBD2. The J segment lost 2 bases and the V segment lost 2 bases, leaving 2 bases of the junction unmatched. Germline V gene sequence: CDR1 PRHDT, CDR2 FYEKMQ (reference sequence). The CDR3 is made up of 14 amino acids.

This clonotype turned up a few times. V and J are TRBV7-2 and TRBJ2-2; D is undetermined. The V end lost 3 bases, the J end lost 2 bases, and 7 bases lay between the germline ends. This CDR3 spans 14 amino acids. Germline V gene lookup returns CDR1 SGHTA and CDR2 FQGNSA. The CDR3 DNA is TGTGCCAGCAGCTTGCTCACTAACACCGGGGAGCTGTTTTTT. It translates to CASSLLTNTGELFF.

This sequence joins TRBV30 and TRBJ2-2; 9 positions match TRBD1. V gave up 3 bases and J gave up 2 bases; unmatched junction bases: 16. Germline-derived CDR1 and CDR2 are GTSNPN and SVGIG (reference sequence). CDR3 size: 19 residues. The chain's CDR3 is CAWRDPPGQGFRNTGELFF. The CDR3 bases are TGTGCCTGGAGGGATCCTCCGGGACAGGGATTCAGAAACACCGGGGAGCTGTTTTTT.